The 27 T cell receptor beta chains in this list originate from one sample, sequenced in a study of type 1 regulatory T cells. TCRdb re-derived calls from the reads in MiXCR, one entry per CDR3 protein. The profile shows around 19,000 distinct CDR3 sequences, roughly a tenth of them singletons. Sequenced material: CD4+ T cells, either the whole sample or a sorted fraction (not recorded which). Receptors were obtained from a human donor in good health.

This clonotype has ten or more counts. This chain links TRBV3-1 with TRBJ2-6; TRBD2 matches 7 bases. J was trimmed by 0 bases and V by 1 base; bases with no gene match: 9. Germline lookup yields CDR1 LGHDT and CDR2 YNNKEL (reference sequence). The CDR3 spans 19 residues. The CDR3 reads CASSQVWGGSTSGANVLTF. The CDR3 DNA follows: TGTGCCAGCAGCCAAGTCTGGGGGGGGAGCACCTCTGGGGCCAACGTCCTGACTTTC.

With regard to this clonotype: A much larger clone lies a single base off, so this may be a read error. The chain links TRBV6-4 to TRBJ1-2, with 8 bases lining up with TRBD1. The CDR3 covers 16 residues. Germline CDR1 is MRHNA and CDR2 is SNTAGT. The CDR3 nucleotides read TGTGCCGGCAGTGGGGACCGACAGGGGCCTGGCTATGGCTACACCTTC. Protein: CAGSGDRQGPGYGYTF.

The J gene is TRBJ2-3, the V gene TRBV20-1; 7 bases line up with TRBD2. Germline V lookup: CDR1 DFQATT, CDR2 SNEGSKA (reference sequence). The CDR3 extends over 16 amino acids. V was clipped by 3 bases and J by 2 bases; unmatched bases: 11. The CDR3 DNA is TGCAGTGCTAGTTACCCCACCAGCGGGAACACAGATACGCAGTATTTT. Translating it yields CSASYPTSGNTDTQYF.

This clonotype appeared many times. The rearrangement links TRBV20-1 to TRBJ2-7; 16 positions agree with TRBD2. The V gene's germline CDR1 is DFQATT and CDR2 SNEGSKA (reference sequence). The CDR3 has 17 residues. V was clipped by 5 bases and J by 5 bases; unmatched bases: 12. CDR3: CSARKAGTSGRANEQYF. The CDR3 bases are TGCAGTGCTCGCAAAGCCGGGACTAGCGGGAGGGCCAACGAGCAGTACTTC.

This clonotype was seen repeatedly, ten times or more. V usage is TRBV7-9 and J usage is TRBJ2-2; 13 nucleotides align to TRBD2. The CDR3 runs to 15 residues. The germline gives CDR1 SEHNR, CDR2 FQNEAQ (reference sequence). Trimming removed 5 bases from V and 8 bases from J; junction bases left unmatched: 5. In DNA, the CDR3 is TGTGCCAGCAGCCCCGGACTAGCGGGAGCTGGGGAGCTGTTTTTT. Protein sequence: CASSPGLAGAGELFF. Variable domain in full (rest from reference TRBV7-9 and TRBJ2-2): DTGVSQNPRHKITKRGQNVTFRCDPISEHNRLYWYRQTLGQGPEFLTYFQNEAQLEKSRLLSDRFSAERPKGSFSTLEIQRTEQGDSAMYLCASSPGLAGAGELFFGEGSRLTVL.

This clonotype was seen ten or more times. V and J are TRBV2 and TRBJ2-3; a possible D gene is TRBD2 (6 bases). In germline, CDR1 is SNHLY, CDR2 FYNNEI. The CDR3 has 13 amino acids. V was clipped by 8 bases and J by 4 bases, with 13 bases between them. CDR3 in amino acids: CASLWGVPDTQYF. The CDR3 DNA reads as TGTGCCAGCCTCTGGGGGGTGCCAGATACGCAGTATTTT.

Ten or more counts support this clonotype. The rearrangement links TRBV5-1 to TRBJ2-3, with 8 nucleotides matching TRBD2. The CDR3 covers 15 residues. V gave up 1 base and J gave up 2 bases; unmatched junction bases: 3. CDR1 and CDR2 from the germline V gene are SGHRS and YFSETQ. Here the CDR3 reads CASSLRGLATDTQYF. Written as DNA, the CDR3 is TGCGCCAGCAGCTTGAGAGGACTAGCCACAGATACGCAGTATTTT.

This clonotype has ten or more counts. The J gene is TRBJ2-3, the V gene TRBV7-8, with TRBD2 identical over 10 bases. Germline CDR1 and CDR2: SGHVS and FQNEAQ. The CDR3 is 18 residues long. V shed 2 bases, J shed 2 bases, and the junction held 10 bases outside the gene matches. The CDR3 loop is CASSLTQIGLADTDTQYF. The CDR3 region has the DNA TGTGCCAGCAGCTTAACCCAAATCGGACTAGCGGACACAGATACGCAGTATTTT.

This clonotype was counted a few times. This rearrangement joins TRBV7-2 to TRBJ2-3; perhaps TRBD1 as D (5 bases). The V gene lost 1 base and the J gene lost 4 bases, with 6 bases spanning the gap. The length of the CDR3 is 13 residues. The germline gives CDR1 SGHTA, CDR2 FQGNSA. The CDR3 region is CASSLGGADTQYF. CDR3 in DNA: TGTGCCAGCAGCTTAGGGGGCGCAGATACGCAGTATTTT. The full variable domain, in which reference TRBV7-2 and TRBJ2-3 provide the parts outside the CDR3, is GAGVSQSPSNKVTEKGKDVELRCDPISGHTALYWYRQSLGQGLEFLIYFQGNSAPDKSGLPSDRFSAERTGGSVSTLTIQRTQQEDSAVYLCASSLGGADTQYFGPGTRLTVL.

By sample fraction, this clonotype is medium-sized. This chain connects TRBV15 to TRBJ2-3; D is unresolved. Germline CDR1 reads LNHNV; CDR2 reads YYDKDF (reference sequence). V lost 6 bases and J 4 bases, leaving 8 bases between the germline ends. This CDR3 has 12 amino acids. DNA of the CDR3: TGTGCCACCAGTCGCCGGTCAGATACGCAGTATTTT. Protein sequence: CATSRRSDTQYF.

This clonotype was recorded many times. The chain carries TRBV5-6 and TRBJ2-5; 13 positions match TRBD2. CDR1 and CDR2 (germline): SGHDT, YYEEEE. The junction had 19 bases not matched to a gene; V was cut back by 4 bases and J by 4 bases. This CDR3 is built from 20 residues. CDR3 in DNA: TGTGCCAGCAGCCCCCAAGCTCCCGGACTAGCGGGAGTGGTTCGAGAGACCCAGTACTTC. It yields the protein CASSPQAPGLAGVVRETQYF.

This clonotype was found many times. The chain joins TRBV5-1 to TRBJ2-4; 10 nucleotides align to TRBD1. The CDR3 length is 16 residues. Germline loops: CDR1 SGHRS, CDR2 YFSETQ. Germline trimming cut 0 bases from V and 9 bases from J; bases unmatched to any gene: 9. This chain's CDR3 is CASSLGMGTGVPIQYF. The DNA of the CDR3 is TGCGCCAGCAGCTTGGGAATGGGGACAGGGGTCCCCATTCAGTACTTC.

The sample holds many counts of this clonotype. The gene calls are TRBV2 and TRBJ2-2; 7 bases match TRBD2. The CDR3 has 15 amino acids. Germline assignment: CDR1 SNHLY and CDR2 FYNNEI. The J segment lost 3 bases and the V segment lost 3 bases, leaving 4 bases of the junction unmatched. In nucleotides, the CDR3 is TGTGCCAGCAGTGAGGGACTAACGTACACCGGGGAGCTGTTTTTT. Its protein is CASSEGLTYTGELFF.

At least ten counts were recorded for this clonotype. CDR3 sequence: CASSEVGMNEQFF. The CDR3 nucleotides read TGTGCCAGCAGTGAGGTAGGGATGAATGAGCAGTTCTTC. The V gene is TRBV25-1, the J gene TRBJ2-1, with D unclear. Germline assignment: CDR1 MGHDK and CDR2 SYGVNS. V was cut by 3 bases and J by 7 bases, with 10 bases left in between. The CDR3 runs 13 residues.

In its sample, this clonotype was seen many times. The chain recombines TRBV20-1 with TRBJ2-3; 11 bases fit TRBD2. The CDR3 totals 13 residues. Germline V lookup: CDR1 DFQATT, CDR2 SNEGSKA (reference sequence). The CDR3 here is CRWTSGSTDTQYF. CDR3 DNA: TGCAGATGGACTAGCGGGAGCACAGATACGCAGTATTTT.

The rearrangement uses TRBV5-1 and TRBJ2-1, with D tentatively TRBD2 (5 bases). The CDR3 is made up of 15 amino acids. Trimming took off 1 base at V and 7 bases at J, with 15 bases between the two ends. The germline gives CDR1 SGHRS, CDR2 YFSETQ. This chain's CDR3 is CASSLTLGPGNEQFF. The CDR3 DNA reads TGCGCCAGCAGCTTGACGCTAGGACCGGGGAATGAGCAGTTCTTC.

This clonotype was picked up a small number of times. The chain combines TRBV20-1 with TRBJ1-5; 11 nucleotides match TRBD1. The CDR3 is 15 residues long. Germline-derived CDR1 and CDR2 are DFQATT and SNEGSKA (reference sequence). V lost 6 bases to trimming and J lost 5 bases; unmatched junction nucleotides: 9. The CDR3 DNA is TGCAGTGCCCTATCGGGGACAGGGGGAGATCAGCCCCAGCATTTT. As protein: CSALSGTGGDQPQHF.

The chain carries TRBV5-1 and TRBJ2-7, with TRBD1 identical over 7 bases. V shed 4 bases, J shed 1 base, and the junction held 5 bases outside the gene matches. The CDR3 has 14 residues. The germline gives CDR1 SGHRS, CDR2 YFSETQ. CDR3 sequence: CASSVTGESYEQYF. CDR3 in DNA: TGCGCCAGCAGCGTTACAGGGGAATCCTACGAGCAGTACTTC.

This clonotype came up many times. The chain carries TRBV2 and TRBJ2-7; no definite D call. The germline V gene encodes CDR1 SNHLY and CDR2 FYNNEI. The ends were cut back, 8 bases at V and 3 bases at J, with 14 bases in the middle. The length of the CDR3 is 13 residues. CDR3 DNA sequence: TGTGCCAGCGTTATGGGGATCTACTACGAGCAGTACTTC. Protein product: CASVMGIYYEQYF.

Ten or more counts support this clonotype. DNA of the CDR3: TGCGCCAGCAGCTTGGGAGCCAAACCGCAGGGGCACCCCTACGAGCAGTACTTC. Protein sequence: CASSLGAKPQGHPYEQYF. The chain recombines TRBV5-1 with TRBJ2-7, with D tentatively TRBD1 (6 bases). V was trimmed by 0 bases and J by 2 bases, leaving 21 bases between them. Germline V gives CDR1 SGHRS, CDR2 YFSETQ. This CDR3 is 18 amino acids long.

This clonotype was counted many times. V and J are TRBV6-5 and TRBJ2-7, with 8 nucleotides matching TRBD1. CDR1 MNHEY and CDR2 SVGAGI come from the germline V gene. V dropped 6 bases and J dropped 2; count of bases not matched to a gene: 9. This CDR3 is 15 amino acids long. This chain's CDR3 is CASSSGTGHTYEQYF. In DNA form, the CDR3 reads TGTGCCAGCAGCTCGGGGACAGGCCATACCTACGAGCAGTACTTC.

Only a few counts were recorded for this clonotype. This chain connects TRBV20-1 to TRBJ2-3, with D perhaps matching TRBD1 (5 bases). From germline, CDR1 is DFQATT and CDR2 SNEGSKA (reference sequence). This CDR3 comprises 11 residues. V was trimmed by 8 bases and J by 5 bases, leaving 11 bases between them. For the CDR3, the DNA is TGCAGTCTTTACAGGCAAGATACGCAGTATTTT. It translates to CSLYRQDTQYF.

Note on this clonotype: No conserved phenylalanine or tryptophan ends this CDR3, so it is likely a read error. This chain joins TRBV5-4 and TRBJ2-1, with TRBD2 matching over 10 bases. V lost 2 bases to trimming and J lost 3 bases; unmatched junction nucleotides: 2. There are 15 residues in the CDR3. The V gene's germline CDR1 is SGHNT and CDR2 YYREEE (reference sequence). CDR3 in DNA: TGTGCCAGCAGCTTAGAGCGGGAGGGCTACAATGAGCAGTTCTTG. It translates to CASSLEREGYNEQFL.

This clonotype was found a few times. This chain uses TRBV29-1 with TRBJ2-6; D not resolved. With 4 bases removed from V and 0 bases from J, the gap between germline ends came to 7 bases. Germline V CDR1 and CDR2: SQVTM, ANQGSEA. This CDR3 has 14 amino acids. This chain's CDR3 is CSVGSVSGANVLTF. Here the CDR3 DNA reads TGCAGCGTTGGGTCAGTCTCTGGGGCCAACGTCCTGACTTTC.

This clonotype was counted many times. This chain connects TRBV20-1 to TRBJ2-7, with D hard to call. The CDR3 extends over 14 amino acids. Per germline, CDR1 DFQATT and CDR2 SNEGSKA (reference sequence). V lost 1 base and J 4 bases, leaving 14 bases between the germline ends. The CDR3 protein is CSARVDVGWYEQYF. In nucleotides, the CDR3 is TGCAGTGCTAGAGTTGATGTTGGTTGGTACGAGCAGTACTTC.

This clonotype has ten or more counts. The V and J genes are TRBV19 and TRBJ2-1; D uncertain. This CDR3 contains 12 residues. CDR1 is LNHDA and CDR2 is SQIVND in the germline V gene (reference sequence). With 4 bases removed from V and 7 bases from J, the gap between germline ends came to 8 bases. The CDR3 DNA sequence: TGTGCCAGTAGTAGTTGGGGTAATGAGCAGTTCTTC. Translated, it gives CASSSWGNEQFF.

Ten or more counts support this clonotype. This sequence joins TRBV29-1 and TRBJ2-2; a possible D gene is TRBD1 (6 bases). Germline-derived CDR1 and CDR2 are SQVTM and ANQGSEA. The CDR3 length is 14 residues. Trimming took off 4 bases at V and 6 bases at J, with 15 bases between the two ends. In DNA, the CDR3 is TGCAGCGTTGGGGGGCAGGGTAACGCCGGGGAGCTGTTTTTT. It yields the protein CSVGGQGNAGELFF.